The rows below give T cell receptor beta chains drawn from one sample of a study of Graves' ophthalmopathy and Graves' hyperthyroidism. TCRdb reprocessed the multiplex PCR reads via MiXCR and lists one record per CDR3 protein. The sample lists about 370,000 distinct CDR3 sequences, approximately 18% occurring once. Sequencing was performed on peripheral blood. These receptors came from an adult woman with stable Graves' hyperthyroidism. CDR3s include the opening cysteine and the closing phenylalanine or tryptophan. D genes are given only for firm matches. Only some rows state a clone size, as once, few, many or a class for expanded clones.

TRBV5-1	.	TRBJ2-7	.	CASSLDPRRAAGDEQYF	TGCGCCAGCAGCTTGGACCCTCGGCGGGCCGCCGGGGACGAGCAGTACTTC
TRBV12-3/TRBV12-4	TRBD2	TRBJ2-4	many	CASSTTWTSGSSKNIQYF	TGTGCCAGCAGTACTACCTGGACTAGCGGGAGCTCCAAAAACATTCAGTACTTC
TRBV5-1	.	TRBJ2-7	.	CASSLRPTDPSSYEQYF	TGCGCCAGCAGCTTGAGGCCGACAGACCCTAGCTCCTACGAGCAGTACTTC
TRBV12-3/TRBV12-4	.	TRBJ2-7	.	CASRVDGPYEQYF	TGTGCCAGCAGGGTGGACGGGCCCTACGAGCAGTACTTC
TRBV11-2	TRBD1	TRBJ1-5	many	CASSSGQGEGAQHF	TGTGCCAGCAGCTCGGGACAGGGGGAAGGAGCCCAGCATTTT
TRBV24-1	.	TRBJ1-5	many	CATSDLHSNQPQHF	TGTGCCACCAGTGATTTGCACAGCAATCAGCCCCAGCATTTT
TRBV28	TRBD1	TRBJ1-1	many	CASRVDRWNTEAFF	TGTGCCAGCAGGGTGGACAGGTGGAACACTGAAGCTTTCTTT
TRBV20-1	.	TRBJ2-7	many	CSAPRMLASYEQYF	TGCAGTGCCCCCCGGATGCTAGCCTCCTACGAGCAGTACTTC
TRBV12-3/TRBV12-4	.	TRBJ2-7	once	CASSLNPFKILSYEQYF	TGTGCCAGCAGTTTAAACCCTTTTAAGATCCTCTCCTACGAGCAGTACTTC
TRBV25-1	TRBD2	TRBJ2-5	.	CASSPGLAGVKETRYF	TGTGCCAGCAGTCCCGGACTAGCGGGAGTAAAGGAGACCCGGTACTTC
TRBV29-1	.	TRBJ1-2	many	CSVEAGFEYGYTF	TGCAGCGTTGAAGCAGGGTTCGAATATGGCTACACCTTC
TRBV7-9	.	TRBJ1-1	many	CASSLWNTEAFF	TGTGCCAGCAGCTTATGGAACACTGAAGCTTTCTTT
TRBV27	TRBD1	TRBJ1-1	many	CASRTLWTGGNTEAFF	TGTGCCAGCAGGACCCTCTGGACAGGGGGCAACACTGAAGCTTTCTTT
TRBV7-2	.	TRBJ2-2	many	CASSLGARLGELFF	TGTGCCAGCAGCCTCGGCGCCCGACTCGGGGAGCTGTTTTTT